Included here is one TCR beta chain sequence, with context. What it binds is not known. The data were taken from a study of CD4 T cells in relation to SARS-CoV-2 and coronaviruses. TCRdb keeps only in-frame clones here, not all; method: immunoSEQ multiplex PCR. The data show about 28,000 clones, with approximately 76% seen just once and about 15% held by the top ten. The germline CDR1 and CDR2 sequences are SGHTA and FQGNSA. V lost 7 bases to trimming and J lost 5 bases, with 17 bases between them. The CDR3 length is 14 residues. CD4+ T cells from unexposed donors were obtained before the COVID-19 pandemic (2011-2018). After about 11 days of culture, CD4+ T cells were isolated. Cells permitting, SARS-CoV-2 S/N and four cold-coronavirus spikes were tested on unexposed-donor CD4+ T cells.

Sequencing input: CD4+ T cells from PBMCs, cultured in vitro. The TCR sequence derives from a human donor in good health. This sequence joins TRBV7-2 and TRBJ1-2, with a weak D call TRBD1 (6 bases). CDR3 coding DNA: TGTGCCAGCACCCCAAACAGGGAAATTTATGGCTACACCTTC. This translates into CASTPNREIYGYTF.